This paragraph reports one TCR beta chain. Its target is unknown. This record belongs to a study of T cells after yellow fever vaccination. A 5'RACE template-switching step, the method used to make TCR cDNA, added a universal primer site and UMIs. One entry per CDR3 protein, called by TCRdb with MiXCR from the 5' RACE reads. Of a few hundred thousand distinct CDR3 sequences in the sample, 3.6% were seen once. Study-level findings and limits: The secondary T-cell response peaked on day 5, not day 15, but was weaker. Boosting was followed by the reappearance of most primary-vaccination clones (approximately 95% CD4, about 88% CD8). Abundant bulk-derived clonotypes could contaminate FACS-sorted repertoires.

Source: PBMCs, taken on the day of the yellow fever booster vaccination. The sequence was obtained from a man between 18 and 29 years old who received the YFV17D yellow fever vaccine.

This CDR3 reads CAISEVRDAASPDTQYF. The CDR3 DNA is TGTGCCATCAGTGAGGTCCGGGACGCAGCGAGTCCAGATACGCAGTATTTT. This sequence joins TRBV10-3 and TRBJ2-3; TRBD1 or TRBD2 may be the D gene (5 bases each). CDR3 size: 17 residues. The V gene's germline CDR1 is ENHRY and CDR2 SYGVKD. Trimming pared 2 bases from V and 4 bases from J, leaving 19 bases between.